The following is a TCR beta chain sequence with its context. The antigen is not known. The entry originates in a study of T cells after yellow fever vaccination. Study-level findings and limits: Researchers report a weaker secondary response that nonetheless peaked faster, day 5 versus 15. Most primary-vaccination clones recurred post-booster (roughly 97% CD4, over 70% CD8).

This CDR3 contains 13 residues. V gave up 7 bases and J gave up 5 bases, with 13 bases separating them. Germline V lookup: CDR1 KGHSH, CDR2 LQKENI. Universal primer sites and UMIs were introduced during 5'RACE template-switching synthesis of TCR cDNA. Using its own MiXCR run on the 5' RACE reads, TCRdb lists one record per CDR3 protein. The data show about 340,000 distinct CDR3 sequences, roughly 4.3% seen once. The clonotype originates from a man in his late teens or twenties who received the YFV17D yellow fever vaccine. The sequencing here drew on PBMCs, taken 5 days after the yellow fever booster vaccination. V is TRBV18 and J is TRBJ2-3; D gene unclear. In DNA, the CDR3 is TGTGCCAGCTTCACATCGTCCCAAGATACGCAGTATTTT. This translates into CASFTSSQDTQYF.